The subject of this entry is one T cell receptor beta chain. This may come from a read error, since a much larger clone is one base off. CDR1 is MGHDK, CDR2 SYGVNS, per germline. The CDR3 is made up of 13 amino acids. V lost 6 bases and J lost 2, with 10 bases in between. This record comes from a study of T cells in Graves' hyperthyroidism and ophthalmopathy. RNA transcripts served as the template for amplifying TCR beta CDR3 regions. Initially, a first-round RT-PCR of the TCR CDR3 employed the HTBI primer set. MiXCR, applied by TCRdb to the multiplex PCR reads, yields one record per CDR3 protein. This table has around 700,000 distinct CDR3 sequences, roughly a third appearing once.

The clonotype was recovered from a woman aged 40 to 49 with Graves' hyperthyroidism. The chain joins TRBV25-1 to TRBJ1-1, with D unclear. Sequencing used blood. The CDR3 loop reads CASRDGCNTEAFF. DNA for the CDR3: TGTGCCAGCAGGGACGGGTGCAACACTGAAGCTTTCTTT.